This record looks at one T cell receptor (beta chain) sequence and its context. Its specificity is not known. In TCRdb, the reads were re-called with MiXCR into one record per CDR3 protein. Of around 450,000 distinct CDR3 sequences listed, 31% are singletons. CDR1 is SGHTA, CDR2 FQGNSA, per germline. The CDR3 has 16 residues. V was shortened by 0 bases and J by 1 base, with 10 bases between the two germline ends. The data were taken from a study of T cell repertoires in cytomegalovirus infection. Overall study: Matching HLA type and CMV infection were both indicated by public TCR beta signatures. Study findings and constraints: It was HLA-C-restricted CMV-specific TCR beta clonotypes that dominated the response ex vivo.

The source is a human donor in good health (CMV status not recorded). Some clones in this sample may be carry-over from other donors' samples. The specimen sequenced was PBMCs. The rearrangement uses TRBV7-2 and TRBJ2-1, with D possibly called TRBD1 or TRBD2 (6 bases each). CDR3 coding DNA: TGTGCCAGCAGCTTAGCAGGGGGGCGGTCCTACAATGAGCAGTTCTTC. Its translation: CASSLAGGRSYNEQFF.